Following are 9 T cell receptor beta chains from one sample sequenced in a study of cytomegalovirus exposure and HLA in healthy donors (dated by TCRdb to the late 2010s). Library generation was performed with the immunoSEQ multiplex PCR assay. For the multiplex PCR, a mixture combining 60 forward primers for TCR Vbeta segments and 13 reverse primers for TCR Jbeta segments was used. In TCRdb, the immuneACCESS table is reduced to in-frame sequences with V and J assigned. These tables do not hold every clone; where another copy was compared, an unresolved V gene accounts for under half, and the others remain unexplained. Counted in this sample were about 98,000 clones; approximately 74% of them appeared once. The top ten clonotypes cover under 2% of the sample. The specimen sequenced was PBMCs. The receptors originated from a male donor in good health and CMV-seronegative.

The chain couples TRBV18 to TRBJ2-7, with TRBD1 matching 8 bases. Germline CDR1 reads KGHSH; CDR2 reads LQKENI. The CDR3 loop spans 14 amino acids. V dropped 2 bases and J dropped 3; count of bases not matched to a gene: 3. This CDR3 is CASSPGTGNYEQYF. CDR3 DNA: TGTGCCAGCTCACCAGGGACAGGAAACTACGAGCAGTACTTC. The full variable domain, completed using reference TRBV18 and TRBJ2-7, is NAGVMQNPRHLVRRRGQEARLRCSPMKGHSHVYWYRQLPEEGLKFMVYLQKENIIDESGMPKERFSAEFPKEGPSILRIQQVVRGDSAAYFCASSPGTGNYEQYFGPGTRLTVT.

The chain carries TRBV6-5 and TRBJ1-2; possibly TRBD1 for D (5 bases). Germline V CDR1 and CDR2: MNHEY, SVGAGI. The V end lost 0 bases, the J end lost 8 bases, and 13 bases lay between the germline ends. This CDR3 has 14 amino acids. CDR3 in amino acids: CASSYSPRARGYTF. The CDR3 nucleotides read TGTGCCAGCAGTTACTCTCCCAGGGCACGGGGCTACACCTTC.

This clone has more than one count but fewer than ten. The chain couples TRBV6-5 to TRBJ1-2; 7 bases map to TRBD1. Unmatched junction bases numbered 8, after V lost 8 bases and J lost 5 bases. Germline V gives CDR1 MNHEY, CDR2 SVGAGI. The CDR3 length is 13 residues. CDR3 in DNA: TGTGCCAGCGGACGACAGGGCGATTATGGCTACACCTTC. Protein sequence: CASGRQGDYGYTF.

The chain links TRBV16 to TRBJ2-5; the D gene is possibly TRBD1 (5 bases). V was shortened by 1 base and J by 2 bases, with 8 bases between the two germline ends. From germline, CDR1 is KGHSY and CDR2 FQNENV. The CDR3 has 14 amino acids. CDR3 loop: CASSQYQGQETQYF. The DNA for the CDR3 is TGTGCCAGCAGCCAATACCAGGGACAAGAGACCCAGTACTTC.

This rearrangement joins TRBV15 to TRBJ2-1; D ambiguous. From germline, CDR1 is LNHNV and CDR2 YYDKDF (reference sequence). The CDR3 runs to 13 residues. V gave up 0 bases and J gave up 11 bases, with 11 bases separating them. The CDR3 loop is CATSRDRPSQQFF. The CDR3 bases are TGTGCCACCAGCAGAGATCGGCCTAGTCAGCAGTTCTTC.

This clone is a singleton in its sample. The chain couples TRBV4-1 to TRBJ2-3; D is undetermined. There are 13 residues in the CDR3. From germline, CDR1 is MGHRA and CDR2 YSYEKL. V lost 0 bases, J lost 4 bases, and 5 bases lay in between. CDR3 sequence: CASSQESADTQYF. For the CDR3, the DNA is TGCGCCAGCAGCCAAGAATCGGCAGATACGCAGTATTTT.

The rearrangement links TRBV30 to TRBJ2-6; D might be TRBD2 (6 bases). Germline-derived CDR1 and CDR2 are GTSNPN and SVGIG (reference sequence). The V and J ends lost 3 bases and 0 bases respectively, with 21 bases between them. The CDR3 is made up of 19 amino acids. CDR3 residues: CAWSGGRRELFSGANVLTF. The CDR3 DNA reads TGTGCCTGGAGCGGGGGTAGGAGGGAACTATTCTCTGGGGCCAACGTCCTGACTTTC.

The rearrangement uses TRBV19 and TRBJ1-4; tentatively, D is TRBD1 (6 bases). CDR1 LNHDA and CDR2 SQIVND come from the germline V gene (reference sequence). The ends were cut back, 3 bases at V and 4 bases at J, with 12 bases in the middle. The CDR3 is made up of 15 amino acids. The CDR3 nucleotides read TGTGCCAGTAGTATGGGTACAGGGAATAATGAAAAACTGTTTTTT. It yields the protein CASSMGTGNNEKLFF.

The chain uses TRBV19 and TRBJ1-5; D might be TRBD1 (5 bases). Germline V gene data show CDR1 as LNHDA and CDR2 as SQIVND (reference sequence). V lost 5 bases and J lost 6, with 11 bases in between. The CDR3 covers 13 residues. The CDR3 DNA reads TGTGCCAGTAGTCCAACTCAGGGTCAGCCCCAGCATTTT. Protein sequence: CASSPTQGQPQHF.